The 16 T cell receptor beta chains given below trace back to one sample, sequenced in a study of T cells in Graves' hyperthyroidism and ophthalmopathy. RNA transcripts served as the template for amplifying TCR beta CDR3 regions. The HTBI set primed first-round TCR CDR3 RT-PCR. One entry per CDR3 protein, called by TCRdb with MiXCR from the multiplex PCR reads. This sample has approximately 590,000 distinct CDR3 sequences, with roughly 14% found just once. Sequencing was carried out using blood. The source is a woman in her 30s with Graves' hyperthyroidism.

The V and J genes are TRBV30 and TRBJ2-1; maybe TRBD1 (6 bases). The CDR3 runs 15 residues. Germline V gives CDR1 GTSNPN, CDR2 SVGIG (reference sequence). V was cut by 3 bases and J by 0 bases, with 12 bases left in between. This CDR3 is CAWRGRGSSYNEQFF. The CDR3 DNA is TGTGCCTGGAGAGGCAGGGGAAGCTCCTACAATGAGCAGTTCTTC.

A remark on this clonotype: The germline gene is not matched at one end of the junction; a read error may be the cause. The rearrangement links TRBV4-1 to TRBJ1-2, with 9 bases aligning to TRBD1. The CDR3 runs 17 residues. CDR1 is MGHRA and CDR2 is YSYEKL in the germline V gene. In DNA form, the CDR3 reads TGTGCCAGCAGCCAAGATCTGGGACAGGGCCTACTCTATGGCTACACCTTC. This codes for CASSQDLGQGLLYGYTF.

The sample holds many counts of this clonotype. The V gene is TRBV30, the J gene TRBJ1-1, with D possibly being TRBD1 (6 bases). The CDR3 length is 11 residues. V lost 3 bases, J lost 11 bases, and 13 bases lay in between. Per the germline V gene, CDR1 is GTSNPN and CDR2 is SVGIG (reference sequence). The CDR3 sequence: CAWREQGAAFF. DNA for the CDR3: TGTGCCTGGAGGGAACAGGGTGCGGCTTTCTTT.

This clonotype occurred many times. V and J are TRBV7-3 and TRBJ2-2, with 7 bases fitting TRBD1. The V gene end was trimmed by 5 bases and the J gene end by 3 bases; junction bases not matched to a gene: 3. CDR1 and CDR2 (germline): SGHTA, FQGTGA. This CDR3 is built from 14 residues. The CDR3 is CASSTGTDTGELFF. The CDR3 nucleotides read TGTGCCAGCAGCACCGGGACAGACACCGGGGAGCTGTTTTTT.

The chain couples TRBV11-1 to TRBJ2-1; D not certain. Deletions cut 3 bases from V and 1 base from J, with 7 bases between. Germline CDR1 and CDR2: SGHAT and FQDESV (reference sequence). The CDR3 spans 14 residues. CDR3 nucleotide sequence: TGTGCCAGCAGCTTTATTAGTTCCTACAATGAGCAGTTCTTC. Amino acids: CASSFISSYNEQFF. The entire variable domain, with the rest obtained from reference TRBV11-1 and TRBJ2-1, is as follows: EAEVAQSPRYKITEKSQAVAFWCDPISGHATLYWYRQILGQGPELLVQFQDESVVDDSQLPKDRFSAERLKGVDSTLKIQPAELGDSAMYLCASSFISSYNEQFFGPGTRLTVL.

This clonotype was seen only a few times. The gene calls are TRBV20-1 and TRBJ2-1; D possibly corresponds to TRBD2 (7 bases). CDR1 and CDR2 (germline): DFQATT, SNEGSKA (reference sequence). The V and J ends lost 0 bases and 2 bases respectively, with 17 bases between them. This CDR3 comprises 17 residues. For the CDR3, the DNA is TGCAGTGCTAGAGATGTCAGAGCGGGACAAGCCTACAATGAGCAGTTCTTC. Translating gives CSARDVRAGQAYNEQFF.

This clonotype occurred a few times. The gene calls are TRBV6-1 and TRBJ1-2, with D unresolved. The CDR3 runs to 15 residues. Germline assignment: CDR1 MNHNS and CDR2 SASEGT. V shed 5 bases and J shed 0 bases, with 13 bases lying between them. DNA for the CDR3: TGTGCCAGCAGTAGGTTTCGAATGTCTAACTATGGCTACACCTTC. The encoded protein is CASSRFRMSNYGYTF.

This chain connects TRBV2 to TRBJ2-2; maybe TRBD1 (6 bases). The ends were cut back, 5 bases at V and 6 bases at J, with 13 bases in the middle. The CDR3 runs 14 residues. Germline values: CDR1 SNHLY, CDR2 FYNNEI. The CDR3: CASSPQQGAGELFF. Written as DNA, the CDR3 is TGTGCCAGCAGTCCCCAACAGGGTGCCGGGGAGCTGTTTTTT.

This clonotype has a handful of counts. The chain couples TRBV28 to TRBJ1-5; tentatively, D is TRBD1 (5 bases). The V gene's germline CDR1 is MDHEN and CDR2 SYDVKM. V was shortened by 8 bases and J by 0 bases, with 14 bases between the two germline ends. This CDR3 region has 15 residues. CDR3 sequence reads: CASLEGQHSNQPQHF. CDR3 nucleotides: TGTGCCAGCTTAGAAGGACAACATAGCAATCAGCCCCAGCATTTT.

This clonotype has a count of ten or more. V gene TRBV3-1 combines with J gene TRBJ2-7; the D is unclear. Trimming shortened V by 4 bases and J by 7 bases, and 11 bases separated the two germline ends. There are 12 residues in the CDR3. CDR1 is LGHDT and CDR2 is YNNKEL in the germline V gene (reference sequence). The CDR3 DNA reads TGTGCCAGCAGCCGCCCCCGCAGTGAGCAGTACTTC. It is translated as CASSRPRSEQYF.

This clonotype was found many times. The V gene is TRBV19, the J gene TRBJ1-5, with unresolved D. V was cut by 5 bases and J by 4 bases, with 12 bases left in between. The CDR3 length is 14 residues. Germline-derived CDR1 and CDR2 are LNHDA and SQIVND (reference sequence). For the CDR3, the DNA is TGTGCCAGTAGTTACCCGACGGGGAATCAGCCCCAGCATTTT. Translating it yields CASSYPTGNQPQHF.

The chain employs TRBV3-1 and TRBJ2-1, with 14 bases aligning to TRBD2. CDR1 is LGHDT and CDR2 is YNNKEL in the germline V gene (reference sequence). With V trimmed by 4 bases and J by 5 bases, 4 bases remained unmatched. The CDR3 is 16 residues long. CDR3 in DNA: TGTGCCAGCAGCCCGGGACTAGCGGGAGTCCACAATGAGCAGTTCTTC. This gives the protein CASSPGLAGVHNEQFF.

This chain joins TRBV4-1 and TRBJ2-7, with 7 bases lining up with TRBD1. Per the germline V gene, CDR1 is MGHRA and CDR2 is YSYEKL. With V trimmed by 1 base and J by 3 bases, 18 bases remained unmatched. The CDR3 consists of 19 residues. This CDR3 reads CASSQGDTGKGAGIYEQYF. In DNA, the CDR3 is TGCGCCAGCAGCCAAGGAGATACAGGGAAGGGGGCTGGTATCTACGAGCAGTACTTC.

The CDR3 nucleotides are TGCAGTGCACGGAAGAGGACAGGGGCCGGCAATCAGCCCCAGCATTTT. Its translation is CSARKRTGAGNQPQHF. The V and J genes are TRBV20-1 and TRBJ1-5; 9 positions match TRBD1. V trimming: 6 bases; J trimming: 2 bases; junction bases outside the gene matches: 11. Germline V CDR1 and CDR2: DFQATT, SNEGSKA (reference sequence). CDR3 length: 16 amino acids.

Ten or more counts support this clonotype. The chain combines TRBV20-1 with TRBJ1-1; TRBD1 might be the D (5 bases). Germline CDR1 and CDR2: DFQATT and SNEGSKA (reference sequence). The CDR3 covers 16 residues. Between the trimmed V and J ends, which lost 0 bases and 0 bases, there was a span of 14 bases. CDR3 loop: CSARDRAQGLNTEAFF. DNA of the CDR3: TGCAGTGCTAGAGACCGGGCGCAGGGATTGAACACTGAAGCTTTCTTT.

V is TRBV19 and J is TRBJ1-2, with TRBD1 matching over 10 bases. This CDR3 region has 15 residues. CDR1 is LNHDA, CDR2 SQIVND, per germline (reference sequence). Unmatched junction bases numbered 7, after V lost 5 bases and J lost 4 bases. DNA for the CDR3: TGTGCCAGTAGTTCGGGGACAGGGGTTCTCTATGGCTACACCTTC. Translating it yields CASSSGTGVLYGYTF.